A selection of T cell receptor beta chains follows, all from one sample in a study of early T cells in non-severe SARS-CoV-2 infection. TCRdb passed the 5' RACE reads through MiXCR, listing each CDR3 protein once. The data contain some 50,000 distinct CDR3 sequences, approximately 10% of them singletons. The sequenced material came from whole blood. The receptors were sampled from an adult who was a healthcare worker with PCR-confirmed SARS-CoV-2 infection or an uninfected control (not recorded which). CDR3s include the opening cysteine and the closing phenylalanine or tryptophan. A D gene is named only where the DNA matches it firmly. The size entry is marked missing in some rows and otherwise reads once, few, many or a size class.

d_gene,v_gene,abundance,j_gene,CDR3nt,CDR3aa
TRBD2,TRBV9,many,TRBJ2-3,TGTGCCAGCAGCACTTCGACCGGGACTAGCGGGGGGGCTAGCACAGATACGCAGTATTTT,CASSTSTGTSGGASTDTQYF
TRBD1,TRBV6-5,NA,TRBJ1-2,TGTGCCAGCAAGGGGGCTACCTATGGCTACACCTTC,CASKGATYGYTF
TRBD2,TRBV5-1,NA,TRBJ2-1,TGCGCCAGCAGCTCCTGGGGGGGGACCTACAATGAGCAGTTCTTC,CASSSWGGTYNEQFF
NA,TRBV10-2,few,TRBJ1-2,TGCGCCAGCAGCACAACGGGACGACACTATGGCTACACCTTC,CASSTTGRHYGYTF
TRBD1,TRBV5-4,few,TRBJ1-2,TGTGCCAGCAGCCCGAAGGACAGGATCCATGGCTACACCTTC,CASSPKDRIHGYTF
NA,TRBV15,many,TRBJ1-3,TGTGCCACCAGCAGAGTGGGCCGGAGCTCTGGAAACACCATATATTTT,CATSRVGRSSGNTIYF
TRBD1,TRBV6-6,NA,TRBJ2-7,TGTGCCAGTACAGGGGTCCCCCCCTACGAGCAGTACTTC,CASTGVPPYEQYF
NA,TRBV29-1,NA,TRBJ2-5,TGCAGCTTCCGGGACAACACCCAAGAGACCCAGTACTTC,CSFRDNTQETQYF
TRBD1,TRBV18,NA,TRBJ2-4,TGTGCCAGCTCACCCGGGACAGGGGGGCGGATTCAGTACTTC,CASSPGTGGRIQYF
TRBD2,TRBV18,many,TRBJ2-5,TGTGCCAGCTCAAGTAGCGGGGGCCAAGAGACCCAGTACTTC,CASSSSGGQETQYF
NA,TRBV14,NA,TRBJ1-1,TGTGCCAGCAGCCAAGATCCGGGGCAGGCGGCTTTCTTT,CASSQDPGQAAFF
NA,TRBV7-9,many,TRBJ1-1,TGTGCCAGCAGTGCAAACACTGAAGCTTTCTTT,CASSANTEAFF
TRBD1,TRBV25-1,NA,TRBJ2-5,TGTGCCAGCGGTGCGGGACAGGGAAGGGAGACCCAGTACTTC,CASGAGQGRETQYF
NA,TRBV7-9,few,TRBJ2-7,TGTGCCAGCAGCTTATCGAGGGGCCTCGGCGAGCAGTACTTC,CASSLSRGLGEQYF
NA,TRBV13,few,TRBJ1-1,TGTGCCAGCAGCTTAGGCCTGGGGGGGCGCCTTGAAGCTTTCTTT,CASSLGLGGRLEAFF
TRBD1,TRBV5-5,few,TRBJ1-5,TGTGCCAGCAGCTTGGGGACAGGGTATCAGCCCCAGCATTTT,CASSLGTGYQPQHF
NA,TRBV18,many,TRBJ1-5,TGTGCCAGCTCACCAGGCCTAGAGGAGCCCCAGCATTTT,CASSPGLEEPQHF